Below, one T cell receptor beta chain is given with its context. Its target antigen remains unknown. No base quality values were provided; no much bigger clone lies one nucleotide off. The data originate from a study of tumor-infiltrating lymphocytes in localized non-small cell lung cancer (TCRdb year 2021). Background for the entire study: Patients whose samples were collected after neoadjuvant chemotherapy, as well as both smokers and never-smokers and several histologies, were included in the cohort. The same patients underwent several integrated assays, with TCR sequencing performed together with flow cytometry, multiplex immunofluorescence, RNA-seq, exome sequencing and proteomics. For around 57 patients, immunoSEQ T-cell fraction was compared between paired tumor and uninvolved lung. Each patient contributed resected tumor tissue and uninvolved lung tissue from the same patient, described as non-adjacent to the tumor. The overall ICON cohort comprised over 140 surgical patients with localized non-small cell lung cancer whose tumors were resected.

The T-cell fraction in tumor and uninvolved lung tissue was obtained from TCR sequencing using the immunoSEQ assay. The study's processing was this. For survival analysis, patients were split into high (upper tertile) and low (lower two tertiles) T-cell fraction groups and compared by log-rank test. A signed-rank test was used to check for differences in T-cell fraction between paired tumor and uninvolved lung. Held by TCRdb, this immuneACCESS table contains in-frame sequences only and omits some clones. Under half of the omission traces to an unresolved V gene where checked; the cause of the rest is unknown. From that table come the V and J calls and clone size; the DNA was used to work out D and trimming. This sample gives about 12,000 clones in total; around 86% of them show up just once. In total, the top ten clones hold about 9.1% of the sample. From the cysteine through the phenylalanine, the CDR3 covers 14 amino acids. Solely the CDR3 DNA is kept, with 42 bases framed from the first base. V sheds 5 bases and J sheds 0 bases, leaving 10 bases between their ends. For CDR1 and CDR2, the germline V gene lists SGHAT and FQNNGV.

Enrollment in ICON was initiated in early 2016, and the last patient was enrolled in 2018. Fresh tumor and matched uninvolved tissue for in-depth immune analyses, including TCR sequencing, were collected from a subcohort of 65 to 80 patients. DNA for TCR sequencing was isolated from bulk tissue, and no cell sorting was done. What the work shows at the level of the full study, not this receptor alone: No difference in TCR-derived T-cell fraction was observed between the flow cytometry-defined immunotypes IM1 (good prognosis) and IM2 (poor prognosis). Recurrence-free survival showed no association with tumor T-cell fraction from TCR sequencing (p = 0.61). Higher T cell infiltration in tumors than in uninvolved lung tissue was supported by TCRbeta sequencing, consistent with immunofluorescence CD3 counts. Assay coverage differed among patients according to how much tissue was available, so only a subset of the cohort had TCR sequencing. Because different assays used different pieces of the same tissue, technical variation could not be distinguished from intratumor heterogeneity.

Sequencing was performed on lung tumor tissue. The TCR sequence derives from a human donor with non-small cell lung cancer. The chain links TRBV11-2 with TRBJ1-2; TRBD1 is a weak D gene call, 5 bases matching. In nucleotide form, the sequence is TGTGCCAGCAGCCTCGGGGGGACTAACTATGGCTACACCTTC. Its translation is CASSLGGTNYGYTF.